This entry describes one T cell receptor beta chain. Only in-frame clones appear in the TCRdb table, and some are missing; sequencing was by immunoSEQ multiplex PCR. The sample yields roughly 80,000 clones, almost 95% seen once. The CDR3 length is 17 residues. CDR1 is MDHEN and CDR2 is SYDVKM in the germline V gene. The J segment lost 4 bases and the V segment lost 2 bases, leaving 11 bases of the junction unmatched. The data are from a study of control samples from healthy donors and cancer patients. V usage is TRBV28 and J usage is TRBJ1-2, with 9 positions matching TRBD1. This sequence originates from an older woman in good health. Sequencing used blood. CDR3 DNA: TGTGCCAGCAGTTTACCCGGGGGGGGACAGGGTGGCTATGGCTACACCTTC. It specifies CASSLPGGGQGGYGYTF.